The 7 T cell receptor beta chains reported below all come from one sample, sequenced in a study of T cell responses to AZD1222 COVID-19 vaccine. Profiling relied on immunoSEQ multiplex PCR, and the TCRdb table lists in-frame clones only, not all of them. The sample lists approximately 140,000 clones, about nine tenths occurring once. The sequences come from peripheral blood, collected 28 days after the second AZD1222 dose. The receptors stem from an adult who received the AZD1222 COVID-19 vaccine.

V and J are TRBV20-1 and TRBJ2-7; 12 bases line up with TRBD2. This CDR3 is built from 14 residues. Germline loops: CDR1 DFQATT, CDR2 SNEGSKA (reference sequence). V shed 3 bases and J 4 bases; nucleotides not matched to a gene: 4. CDR3 protein: CSASQTSGSYEQYF. The DNA for the CDR3 is TGCAGTGCTAGTCAGACTAGCGGGAGTTACGAGCAGTACTTC.

In its sample, this clone was seen once. This rearrangement joins TRBV7-9 to TRBJ2-3, with 10 bases aligning to TRBD2. Trimming took 4 bases from V and 4 from J; bases not matched to a gene: 5. The CDR3 is 15 residues long. Germline CDR1 is SEHNR and CDR2 is FQNEAQ (reference sequence). The CDR3 here is CASSSPAGGPDTQYF. CDR3 nucleotides: TGTGCCAGCAGCTCCCCAGCGGGAGGGCCAGATACGCAGTATTTT.

This clone was observed a single time. The chain uses TRBV6-5 and TRBJ2-1; 7 bases are a match to TRBD2. In germline, CDR1 is MNHEY, CDR2 SVGAGI. With V trimmed by 7 bases and J by 7 bases, 13 bases remained unmatched. The CDR3 length is 15 residues. CDR3 residues: CASTRAGARGNEQFF. The DNA of the CDR3 is TGTGCCAGCACTCGGGCGGGAGCCCGGGGGAATGAGCAGTTCTTC.

V is TRBV5-5 and J is TRBJ2-7, with a weak D call TRBD2 (5 bases). Germline V CDR1 and CDR2: SGHKS, YYEKEE (reference sequence). V was shortened by 0 bases and J by 3 bases, with 7 bases between the two germline ends. The CDR3 covers 13 residues. This CDR3 reads CASSLESGYEQYF. The DNA for the CDR3 is TGTGCCAGCAGCTTGGAAAGCGGCTACGAGCAGTACTTC.

V and J are TRBV29-1 and TRBJ1-2, with TRBD1 matching over 12 bases. The CDR3 has 14 amino acids. V gave up 7 bases and J gave up 7 bases; unmatched junction bases: 10. Germline-derived CDR1 and CDR2 are SQVTM and ANQGSEA. The CDR3 loop reads CSARRDRGPGGYTF. CDR3 in DNA: TGCAGCGCCCGAAGGGACAGGGGGCCAGGTGGCTACACCTTC.

The chain is built from TRBV4-2 and TRBJ2-1; 7 positions match TRBD2. Looked up from germline, CDR1 is LGHNA and CDR2 is YNFKEQ. The CDR3 length is 15 residues. V was clipped by 4 bases and J by 7 bases; unmatched bases: 10. DNA for the CDR3: TGTGCCAGCAGCCTAGAGGGAGGGCCGGGGAATGAGCAGTTCTTC. Translation gives CASSLEGGPGNEQFF.

The DNA for the CDR3 is TGTGCCAGCAGCCTGGGACTAGGGGGGTACCAAGAGACCCAGTACTTC. Amino acid sequence: CASSLGLGGYQETQYF. V and J are TRBV7-6 and TRBJ2-5, with 8 nucleotides matching TRBD2. The CDR3 totals 16 residues. The trim removed 5 bases at V and 0 bases at J, leaving 8 bases unmatched. Germline assignment: CDR1 SGHVS and CDR2 FNYEAQ.